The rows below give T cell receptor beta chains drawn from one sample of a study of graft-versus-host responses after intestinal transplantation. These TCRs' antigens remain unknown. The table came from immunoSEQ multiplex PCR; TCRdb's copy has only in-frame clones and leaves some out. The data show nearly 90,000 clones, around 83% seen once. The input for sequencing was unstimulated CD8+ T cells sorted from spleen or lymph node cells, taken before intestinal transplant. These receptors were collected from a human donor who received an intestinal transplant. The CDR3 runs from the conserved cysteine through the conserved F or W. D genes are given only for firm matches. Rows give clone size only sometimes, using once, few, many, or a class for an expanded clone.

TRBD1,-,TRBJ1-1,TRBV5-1,CASSPRQGHTEAFF,TGCGCCAGCAGCCCCAGACAGGGACACACTGAAGCTTTCTTT
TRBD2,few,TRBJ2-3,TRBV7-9,CASSIGTSGREFTDTQYF,TGTGCCAGCAGCATCGGGACTAGCGGGAGGGAATTCACAGATACGCAGTATTTT
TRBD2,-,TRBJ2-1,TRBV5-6,CASSTILAEYNEQFF,TGTGCCAGCAGCACTATACTAGCGGAGTACAATGAGCAGTTCTTC
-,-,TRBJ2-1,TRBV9,CASSVRGWGLEYNEQFF,TGTGCCAGCAGCGTCAGGGGCTGGGGTTTAGAGTACAATGAGCAGTTCTTC
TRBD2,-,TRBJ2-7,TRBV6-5,CASSRLAGYEQYF,TGTGCCAGCAGTCGACTAGCGGGGTACGAGCAGTACTTC
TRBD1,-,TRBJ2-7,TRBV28,CASSSNDRDYIFYEQYF,TGTGCCAGCAGTTCCAATGACAGGGATTATATCTTCTACGAGCAGTACTTC
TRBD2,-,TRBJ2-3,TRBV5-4,CASSWTSGSDTQYF,TGTGCCAGCAGCTGGACTAGCGGGAGTGATACGCAGTATTTT
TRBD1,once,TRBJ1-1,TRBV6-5,CASSYSATGGTEAFF,TGTGCCAGCAGTTACTCCGCGACAGGGGGCACTGAAGCTTTCTTT
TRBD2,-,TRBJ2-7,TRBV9,CASSVEAGDEQYF,TGTGCCAGCAGCGTAGAAGCGGGGGACGAGCAGTACTTC
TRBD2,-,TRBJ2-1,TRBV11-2,CASSPTSGVPSSYNEQFF,TGTGCCAGCAGCCCGACTAGCGGGGTCCCGAGCTCCTACAATGAGCAGTTCTTC
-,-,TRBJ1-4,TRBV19,CASSIVGAVRDEKLFF,TGTGCCAGTAGTATAGTAGGGGCAGTACGAGATGAAAAACTGTTTTTT
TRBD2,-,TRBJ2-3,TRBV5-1,CASSLLLAGGHTDTQYF,TGCGCCAGCAGCTTACTCTTAGCGGGGGGCCACACAGATACGCAGTATTTT
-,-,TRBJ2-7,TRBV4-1,CASSQVFGRPTTYEQYF,TGCGCCAGCAGCCAAGTTTTTGGCAGGCCCACAACCTACGAGCAGTACTTC
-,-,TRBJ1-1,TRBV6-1,CASRGHLEAFF,TGTGCCAGCAGAGGACATCTTGAAGCTTTCTTT
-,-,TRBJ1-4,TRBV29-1,CSVGRGSSEKLFF,TGCAGCGTTGGTCGGGGCTCGAGTGAAAAACTGTTTTTT
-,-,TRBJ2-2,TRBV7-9,CASSLVASPNTGELFF,TGTGCCAGCAGCTTAGTAGCTAGCCCAAACACCGGGGAGCTGTTTTTT
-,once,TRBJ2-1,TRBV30,CAWSEPIIF,TGTGCCTGGAGTGAGCCTATAATCTTC
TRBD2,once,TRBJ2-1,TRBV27,CASSPSASGGLNEQFF,TGTGCCAGCAGTCCCTCGGCTAGCGGGGGGCTCAATGAGCAGTTCTTC
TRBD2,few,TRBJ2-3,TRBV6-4,CASSDSASGSADTQYF,TGTGCCAGCAGTGACTCCGCTAGCGGGAGTGCAGATACGCAGTATTTT
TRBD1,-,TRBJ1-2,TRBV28,CASSFDRATYGYTF,TGTGCCAGCAGCTTCGACAGGGCTACTTATGGCTACACCTTC
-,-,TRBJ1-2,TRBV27,CASSLVRANGYTF,TGTGCCAGCAGTTTAGTCAGGGCGAATGGCTACACCTTC
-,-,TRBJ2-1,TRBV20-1,CSARGLAEQFF,TGCAGTGCTAGGGGCTTGGCTGAGCAGTTCTTC
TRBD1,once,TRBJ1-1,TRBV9,CASSEWEGTGEAFF,TGTGCCAGCAGCGAGTGGGAAGGGACAGGGGAAGCTTTCTTT
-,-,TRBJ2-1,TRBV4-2,CASSQAPGGNEQFF,TGTGCCAGCAGCCAAGCTCCCGGAGGGAATGAGCAGTTCTTC
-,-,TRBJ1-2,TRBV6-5,CASSYSGDYGYTF,TGTGCCAGCAGTTACTCAGGGGACTATGGCTACACCTTC
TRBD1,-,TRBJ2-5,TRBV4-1,CASSQGGQGLQETQYF,TGTGCCAGCAGCCAAGGGGGACAGGGCCTCCAAGAGACCCAGTACTTC
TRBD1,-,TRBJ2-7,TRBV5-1,CASSLGQGRNEQYF,TGCGCCAGCAGCTTGGGACAGGGCCGAAACGAGCAGTACTTC
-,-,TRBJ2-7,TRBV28,CASRSFVYEQYF,TGTGCCAGCAGGTCCTTCGTGTACGAGCAGTACTTC
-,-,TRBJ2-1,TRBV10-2,CASSRVSPYNEQFF,TGCGCCAGCAGTAGGGTCAGCCCCTACAATGAGCAGTTCTTC
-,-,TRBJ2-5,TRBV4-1,CASSQENGETQYF,TGCGCCAGCAGCCAAGAGAACGGGGAGACCCAGTACTTC
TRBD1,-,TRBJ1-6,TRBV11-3,CASSLGGGGSPLHF,TGTGCCAGCAGCCTCGGAGGGGGCGGGTCACCCCTCCACTTT
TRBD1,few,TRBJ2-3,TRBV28,CASSSSRTGIDTDTQYF,TGTGCCAGCAGTTCCTCCCGGACAGGGATCGACACAGATACGCAGTATTTT
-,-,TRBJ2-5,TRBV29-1,CSGAQVGETQYF,TGCAGCGGAGCGCAGGTTGGGGAGACCCAGTACTTC
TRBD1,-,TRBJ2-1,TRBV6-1,CASSEDRGRNEQFF,TGTGCCAGCAGTGAAGACAGGGGGAGGAATGAGCAGTTCTTC
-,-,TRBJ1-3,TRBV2,CASRHHRDKAISGNTIYF,TGTGCCAGCAGACACCACCGGGACAAAGCGATCTCTGGAAACACCATATATTTT
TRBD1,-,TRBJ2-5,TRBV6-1,CASSYGTAQETQYF,TGTGCCAGCAGTTATGGGACAGCTCAAGAGACCCAGTACTTC
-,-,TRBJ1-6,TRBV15,CATSNPPGVDSPLHF,TGTGCCACCAGCAACCCCCCGGGAGTGGATTCACCCCTCCACTTT
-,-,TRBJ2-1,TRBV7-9,CASRIRTTRLHNEQFF,TGTGCCAGCAGGATAAGGACTACTCGCCTCCACAATGAGCAGTTCTTC